This is a list of T cell receptor beta chains from one sample in a study of blood T cell repertoires in COVID-19. Here immunoSEQ multiplex PCR was the method, and the copy in TCRdb shows in-frame clones only, minus some. Here the sample spans approximately 27,000 clones, approximately 82% being singletons. The sequencing sample was made of peripheral blood. All receptors derive from a man between 65 and 80 years old with acute or convalescent COVID-19. Each CDR3 is given with its conserved first and last residue. D genes are given only for firm matches. Clone size is stated in some rows and not others, as once, few, many or a class when expanded.

d_call	v_call	clone_size	j_call	cdr3_aa	cdr3_nt
TRBD1	TRBV28	NA	TRBJ2-7	CASSFGDRLTYEQYF	TGTGCCAGCAGTTTCGGGGACAGGCTCACCTACGAGCAGTACTTC
NA	TRBV7-2	NA	TRBJ2-7	CASSLTFYEQYF	TGTGCCAGCAGCTTAACTTTCTACGAGCAGTACTTC
NA	TRBV7-9	NA	TRBJ2-2	CASSPRGQGITGELFF	TGTGCCAGCAGCCCCCGCGGTCAGGGGATCACCGGGGAGCTGTTTTTT
NA	TRBV6-5	once	TRBJ1-5	CASRTLGHSNQPQHF	TGTGCCAGCCGGACTTTAGGTCATAGCAATCAGCCCCAGCATTTT
TRBD1	TRBV7-2	NA	TRBJ2-5	CASSEDRGFQETQYF	TGTGCCAGCAGTGAGGACAGGGGGTTCCAAGAGACCCAGTACTTC
NA	TRBV5-1	few	TRBJ1-3	CASSLSSSSGNTIYF	TGCGCCAGCAGCTTATCTTCCTCCTCTGGAAACACCATATATTTT
NA	TRBV5-6	NA	TRBJ2-4	CASSSGMAAKNIQYF	TGTGCCAGCAGCTCAGGGATGGCGGCCAAAAACATTCAGTACTTC
NA	TRBV5-1	NA	TRBJ2-4	CASSLLSQGSKNIQYF	TGCGCCAGCAGCTTGCTCTCACAGGGTTCTAAAAACATTCAGTACTTC
NA	TRBV6-5	once	TRBJ2-1	CASSQPETGEQFF	TGTGCCAGCAGCCAACCCGAGACAGGTGAGCAGTTCTTC
NA	TRBV4-1	NA	TRBJ2-5	CASSQSGEETQYF	TGCGCCAGCAGCCAATCCGGAGAAGAGACCCAGTACTTC
NA	TRBV7-2	NA	TRBJ2-7	CASSLEGLLTEEQYF	TGTGCCAGCAGCTTGGAGGGACTCCTGACAGAAGAGCAGTACTTC
NA	TRBV30	NA	TRBJ2-7	CAWSPSAYEQYF	TGTGCCTGGAGTCCAAGCGCCTACGAGCAGTACTTC
TRBD2	TRBV9	NA	TRBJ2-4	CASSDGRRGIQYF	TGTGCCAGCAGCGACGGACGGCGGGGGATTCAGTACTTC
NA	TRBV2	once	TRBJ1-2	CASSFRSGYGYTF	TGTGCCAGCTCCTTTCGGTCCGGCTATGGCTACACCTTC
NA	TRBV11-2	NA	TRBJ2-5	CASSFRGAETQYF	TGTGCCAGCAGCTTCCGGGGGGCAGAGACCCAGTACTTC
TRBD1	TRBV18	NA	TRBJ1-1	CASLQSFGQGIEAFF	TGTGCCAGCTTACAATCCTTTGGACAGGGTATTGAAGCTTTCTTT
NA	TRBV9	NA	TRBJ1-2	CASSPDPGINYGYTF	TGTGCCAGCAGCCCCGATCCGGGGATAAACTATGGCTACACCTTC
NA	TRBV7-2	few	TRBJ2-1	CASSRLKAGTNNEQFF	TGTGCCAGCAGCCGTCTGAAGGCGGGGACGAACAATGAGCAGTTCTTC
NA	TRBV12-3/TRBV12-4	NA	TRBJ2-5	CASTTGGGETQYF	TGTGCCAGCACTACAGGGGGGGGAGAGACCCAGTACTTC
NA	TRBV19	NA	TRBJ2-1	CASSGGTRRRNEQFF	TGTGCCAGTAGTGGAGGGACTCGGCGGAGGAATGAGCAGTTCTTC
NA	TRBV28	few	TRBJ2-1	CASSATGLLLREQFF	TGTGCCAGCAGTGCAACGGGACTTCTGCTCAGAGAGCAGTTCTTC
TRBD1	TRBV11-2	NA	TRBJ2-2	CASSRTGAALVAGELFF	TGTGCCAGCAGCAGAACAGGGGCAGCGCTAGTAGCCGGGGAGCTGTTTTTT
TRBD2	TRBV27	NA	TRBJ2-7	CASSLSGSRVYEQYF	TGTGCCAGCAGTCTTAGCGGGAGTCGTGTCTACGAGCAGTACTTC
NA	TRBV19	NA	TRBJ1-1	CASKIQGEQGEAFF	TGTGCCAGTAAGATACAGGGAGAACAAGGTGAAGCTTTCTTT
NA	TRBV27	NA	TRBJ2-7	CASSSSRDLVDEQYF	TGTGCCAGCAGTTCCTCCCGGGACTTAGTCGACGAGCAGTACTTC
TRBD1	TRBV6-5	NA	TRBJ1-2	CASSKRRQGLDGYTF	TGTGCCAGCTCGAAACGGAGACAGGGGCTTGATGGCTACACCTTC
TRBD1	TRBV28	once	TRBJ2-5	CASIQTGTVQETQYF	TGTGCCAGCATTCAGACTGGGACAGTCCAAGAGACCCAGTACTTC
TRBD1	TRBV9	NA	TRBJ1-6	CASSVAPRTGSSPLHF	TGTGCCAGCAGCGTAGCTCCCAGGACAGGATCCTCACCCCTCCACTTT
TRBD2	TRBV6-6	NA	TRBJ2-3	CASSYPSGADTQYF	TGTGCCAGCAGTTACCCCAGCGGGGCAGATACGCAGTATTTT
TRBD1	TRBV6-5	NA	TRBJ1-6	CATRRTGAPLHF	TGTGCCACCAGACGAACAGGGGCTCCCCTCCACTTT
NA	TRBV27	NA	TRBJ2-2	CASSSRGPAGELFF	TGTGCCAGCAGTTCAAGGGGTCCCGCCGGGGAGCTGTTTTTT
TRBD1	TRBV5-6	NA	TRBJ1-2	CASSSTGGIGYTF	TGTGCCAGCAGTTCGACAGGGGGCATTGGCTACACCTTC
NA	TRBV4-3	NA	TRBJ2-3	CASSQDAGAPRGTDTQYF	TGCGCCAGCAGCCAAGACGCGGGGGCGCCCAGGGGCACAGATACGCAGTATTTT
NA	TRBV4-1	NA	TRBJ2-7	CASSHPEGLAGEEEQYF	TGCGCCAGCAGCCATCCCGAAGGACTCGCAGGGGAAGAAGAGCAGTACTTC
TRBD2	TRBV29-1	NA	TRBJ2-7	CSALGSAGGAAEQYF	TGCAGCGCCCTGGGGTCAGCGGGAGGGGCGGCCGAGCAGTACTTC
NA	TRBV24-1	NA	TRBJ2-3	CATRGTQSGLDTQYF	TGTGCCACCAGGGGGACACAATCTGGGTTAGATACGCAGTATTTT
TRBD1	TRBV7-9	NA	TRBJ1-1	CASSLVTGTVVSEAFF	TGTGCCAGCAGCTTAGTGACAGGGACCGTTGTCTCTGAAGCTTTCTTT
TRBD1	TRBV7-9	few	TRBJ1-3	CASIGPRDREVNTIYF	TGTGCCAGCATAGGCCCCCGGGACAGGGAGGTTAACACCATATATTTT
NA	TRBV18	NA	TRBJ1-4	CASSPEEKLFF	TGTGCCAGCTCACCGGAGGAAAAACTGTTTTTT
NA	TRBV30	NA	TRBJ2-2	CAWSQPRALGGGELFF	TGTGCCTGGAGTCAACCCCGGGCCCTCGGGGGCGGGGAGCTGTTTTTT
NA	TRBV2	NA	TRBJ2-2	CASVLALNTGELFF	TGTGCCAGCGTACTAGCTTTGAACACCGGGGAGCTGTTTTTT
NA	TRBV7-9	NA	TRBJ2-7	CASRAAGDEQYF	TGTGCCAGCAGAGCAGCGGGCGACGAGCAGTACTTC
NA	TRBV6-6	few	TRBJ1-2	CASSPARVPANYGYTF	TGTGCCAGCAGTCCCGCCCGGGTCCCAGCCAACTATGGCTACACCTTC
TRBD2	TRBV4-1	NA	TRBJ2-1	CASSQDLASGRGEQFF	TGCGCCAGCAGCCAAGATTTGGCTAGCGGGAGGGGTGAGCAGTTCTTC
NA	TRBV7-8	NA	TRBJ2-7	CASSPTNYEQYF	TGTGCCAGCAGCCCGACTAACTACGAGCAGTACTTC
NA	TRBV28	once	TRBJ1-5	CASSRSWGLGSIDQPQHF	TGTGCCAGCAGTCGAAGTTGGGGGCTTGGCAGCATTGATCAGCCCCAGCATTTT
TRBD1	TRBV28	NA	TRBJ1-5	CASSLLGQGARQPQHF	TGTGCCAGCAGTTTACTGGGACAGGGGGCGCGACAGCCCCAGCATTTT
NA	TRBV25-1	NA	TRBJ2-3	CASSEYSTDTQYF	TGTGCCAGCAGTGAATATTCGACAGATACGCAGTATTTT
NA	TRBV5-1	once	TRBJ2-7	CASSLSSGSSYEQYF	TGCGCCAGCAGCTTGAGTAGCGGCAGCTCCTACGAGCAGTACTTC
TRBD2	TRBV28	once	TRBJ2-7	CASSLGREGPYEQYF	TGTGCCAGCAGTTTAGGGCGGGAGGGTCCCTACGAGCAGTACTTC
TRBD1	TRBV6-1	few	TRBJ2-7	CASSEMGQLYEQYF	TGTGCCAGCAGTGAAATGGGACAGCTCTACGAGCAGTACTTC
NA	TRBV5-6	few	TRBJ2-3	CASSLPLGPGTDTQYF	TGTGCCAGCAGCTTGCCATTGGGTCCGGGGACAGATACGCAGTATTTT
NA	TRBV29-1	NA	TRBJ1-4	CSVLEPGLNEKLFF	TGCAGCGTCTTAGAGCCAGGGCTGAATGAAAAACTGTTTTTT
TRBD2	TRBV30	NA	TRBJ2-1	CAWSPFSGRADNEQFF	TGTGCCTGGAGTCCGTTCAGCGGGAGGGCCGACAATGAGCAGTTCTTC
NA	TRBV3-1/TRBV3-2	NA	TRBJ1-1	CASSPPGTFRCEAFF	TGTGCCAGCAGCCCCCCCGGGACATTCCGTTGTGAAGCTTTCTTT
NA	TRBV4-3	NA	TRBJ1-1	CASSQGGGLFPEAFF	TGCGCCAGCAGCCAGGGGGGAGGATTGTTCCCTGAAGCTTTCTTT
NA	TRBV6-5	NA	TRBJ2-1	CATMGGTDNEQFF	TGTGCCACCATGGGCGGGACAGACAATGAGCAGTTCTTC
NA	TRBV12-3/TRBV12-4	NA	TRBJ1-5	CASSFQENQPQHF	TGTGCCAGCAGTTTCCAGGAAAATCAGCCCCAGCATTTT
TRBD1	TRBV6-5	NA	TRBJ2-1	CATQTGAVPNEQFF	TGTGCCACTCAGACAGGGGCTGTACCCAATGAGCAGTTCTTC
TRBD1	TRBV18	once	TRBJ1-4	CASSPRVAGGEKLFF	TGTGCCAGCTCACCCCGTGTGGCAGGGGGGGAAAAACTGTTTTTT